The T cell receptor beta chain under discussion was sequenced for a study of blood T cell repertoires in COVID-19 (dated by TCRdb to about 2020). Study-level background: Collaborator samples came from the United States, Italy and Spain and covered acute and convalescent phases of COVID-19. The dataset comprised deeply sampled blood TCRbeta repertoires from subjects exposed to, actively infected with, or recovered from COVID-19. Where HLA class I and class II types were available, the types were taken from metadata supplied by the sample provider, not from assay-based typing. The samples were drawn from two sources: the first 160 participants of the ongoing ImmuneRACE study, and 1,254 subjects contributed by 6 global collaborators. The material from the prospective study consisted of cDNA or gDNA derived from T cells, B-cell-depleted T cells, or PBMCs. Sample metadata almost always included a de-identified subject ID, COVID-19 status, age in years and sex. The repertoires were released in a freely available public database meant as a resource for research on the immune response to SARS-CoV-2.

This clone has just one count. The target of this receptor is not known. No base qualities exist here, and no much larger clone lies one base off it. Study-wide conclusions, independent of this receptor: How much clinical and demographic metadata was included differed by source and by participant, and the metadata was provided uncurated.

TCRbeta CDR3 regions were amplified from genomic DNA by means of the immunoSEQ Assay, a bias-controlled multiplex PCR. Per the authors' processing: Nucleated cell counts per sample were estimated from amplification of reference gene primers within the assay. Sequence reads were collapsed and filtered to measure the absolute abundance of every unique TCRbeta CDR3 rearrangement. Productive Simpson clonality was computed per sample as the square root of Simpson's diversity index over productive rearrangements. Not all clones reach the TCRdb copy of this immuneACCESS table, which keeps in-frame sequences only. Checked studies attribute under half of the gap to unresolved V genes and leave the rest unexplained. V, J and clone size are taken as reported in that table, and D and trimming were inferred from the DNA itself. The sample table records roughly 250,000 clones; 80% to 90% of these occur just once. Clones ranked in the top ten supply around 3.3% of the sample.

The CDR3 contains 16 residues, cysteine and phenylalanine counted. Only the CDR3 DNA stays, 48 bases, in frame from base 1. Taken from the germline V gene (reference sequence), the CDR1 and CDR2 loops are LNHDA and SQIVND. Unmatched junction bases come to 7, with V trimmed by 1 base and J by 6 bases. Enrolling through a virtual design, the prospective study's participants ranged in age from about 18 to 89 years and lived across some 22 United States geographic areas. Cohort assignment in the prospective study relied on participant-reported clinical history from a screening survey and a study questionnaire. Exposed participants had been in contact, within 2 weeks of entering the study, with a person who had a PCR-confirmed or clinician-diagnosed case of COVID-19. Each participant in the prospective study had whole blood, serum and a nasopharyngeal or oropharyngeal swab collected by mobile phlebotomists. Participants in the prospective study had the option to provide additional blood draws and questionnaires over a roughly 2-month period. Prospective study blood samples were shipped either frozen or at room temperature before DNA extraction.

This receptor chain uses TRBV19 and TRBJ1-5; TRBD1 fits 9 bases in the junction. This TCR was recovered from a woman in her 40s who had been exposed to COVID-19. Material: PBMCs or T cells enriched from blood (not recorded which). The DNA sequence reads TGTGCCAGTAGTATAGGTCGGGGACAGGGTTTTCAGCCCCAGCATTTT. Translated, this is CASSIGRGQGFQPQHF. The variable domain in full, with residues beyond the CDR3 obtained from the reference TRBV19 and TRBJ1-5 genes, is DGGITQSPKYLFRKEGQNVTLSCEQNLNHDAMYWYRQDPGQGLRLIYYSQIVNDFQKGDIAEGYSVSREKKESFPLTVTSAQKNPTAFYLCASSIGRGQGFQPQHFGDGTRLSIL.